This T cell receptor (beta chain) was identified during a study of human T cells and chemical hapten exposure. The study, taken as a whole, reports: Controls formed significantly fewer large CDR3 similarity clusters than expanded TCRs did.

The CDR3 sequence is 15 residues long. J gave up 5 bases and V 5 bases, and 8 bases lay outside the gene matches. From germline, CDR1 is MNHEY and CDR2 SMNVEV (reference sequence). The time point is: pre-sensitization, week 0. As to treatment: therapeutic diphenylcyclopropenone sensitization with weekly scalp DPC. From whole blood left unfractionated, total RNA was extracted. Of note for this clonotype: Antigen specificity is unknown.

TCRdb analysed the RACE reads with MiXCR anew, one entry per CDR3 protein. The repertoire holds around 200,000 distinct CDR3 sequences, with 25% to 35% as singletons. The sequence derives from a woman in her 30s with alopecia areata. Some clones in this sample may be carry-over from other donors' samples. This chain connects TRBV27 to TRBJ1-2; 10 nucleotides agree with TRBD1. Material: whole blood, obtained in connection with sensitization to the hapten diphenylcyclopropenone (DPC). The CDR3 protein is CASSMIGQGGYGYTF. CDR3 in DNA: TGTGCCAGCAGTATGATCGGACAGGGGGGTTATGGCTACACCTTC.